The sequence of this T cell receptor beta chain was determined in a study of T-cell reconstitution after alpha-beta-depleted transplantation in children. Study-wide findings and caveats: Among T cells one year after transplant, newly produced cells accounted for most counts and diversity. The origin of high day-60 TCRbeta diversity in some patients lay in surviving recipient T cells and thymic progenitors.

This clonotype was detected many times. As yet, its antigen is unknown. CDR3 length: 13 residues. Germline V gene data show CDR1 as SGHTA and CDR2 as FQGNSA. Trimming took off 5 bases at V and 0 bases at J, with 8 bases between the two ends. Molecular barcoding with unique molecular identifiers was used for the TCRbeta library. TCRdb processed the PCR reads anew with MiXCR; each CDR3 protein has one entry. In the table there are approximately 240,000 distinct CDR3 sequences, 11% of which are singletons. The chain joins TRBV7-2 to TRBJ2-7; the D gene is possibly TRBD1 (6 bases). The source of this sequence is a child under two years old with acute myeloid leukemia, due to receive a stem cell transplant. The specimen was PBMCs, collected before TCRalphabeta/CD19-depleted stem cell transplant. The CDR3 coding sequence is TGTGCCAGCAGCCGACAGGACTCCTACGAGCAGTACTTC. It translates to CASSRQDSYEQYF.